Listed here are 27 T cell receptor beta chains from one sample, sequenced in a study of blood T cell repertoires in COVID-19. Data came from immunoSEQ multiplex PCR; TCRdb stores just in-frame clones and leaves some out. The sample includes roughly 150,000 clones, about 83% of them seen just once. Material for sequencing was peripheral blood. These receptors originate from a woman in her seventies with COVID-19, enrolled during active disease.

The J gene is TRBJ1-1, the V gene TRBV7-2; D call uncertain. The CDR3 is 14 amino acids. V was trimmed by 3 bases and J by 1 base, leaving 9 bases between them. CDR1 is SGHTA and CDR2 is FQGNSA in the germline V gene. For the CDR3, the DNA is TGTGCCAGCAGCTTCCGGAGAAGGAACACTGAAGCTTTCTTT. Translating it yields CASSFRRRNTEAFF.

The chain recombines TRBV9 with TRBJ1-4, with D perhaps matching TRBD1 (6 bases). Germline lookup yields CDR1 SGDLS and CDR2 YYNGEE. The V and J ends lost 4 bases and 5 bases respectively, with 18 bases between them. The CDR3 runs 16 residues. The CDR3 coding sequence is TGTGCCAGCAGCATCCGACCGGGGGGGCTGAATGAAAAACTGTTTTTT. Translation gives CASSIRPGGLNEKLFF.

The chain employs TRBV30 and TRBJ2-7; D is unclear. Germline V gives CDR1 GTSNPN, CDR2 SVGIG (reference sequence). Trimming pared 6 bases from V and 6 bases from J, leaving 9 bases between. The CDR3 runs to 10 residues. The CDR3 sequence: CACRQVEQYF. Here the CDR3 DNA reads TGTGCCTGCCGCCAGGTCGAGCAGTACTTC. The full variable domain, in which reference TRBV30 and TRBJ2-7 provide the parts outside the CDR3, is SQTIHQWPATLVQPVGSPLSLECTVEGTSNPNLYWYRQAAGRGLQLLFYSVGIGQISSEVPQNLSASRPQDRQFILSSKKLLLSDSGFYLCACRQVEQYFGPGTRLTVT.

On this clone itself: Other DNA sequences in this specimen translate into the identical CDR3. The chain uses TRBV6-1 and TRBJ1-6; D is unresolved. With 0 bases removed from V and 9 bases from J, the gap between germline ends came to 18 bases. CDR3 length equals 17 residues. Germline V gene data show CDR1 as MNHNS and CDR2 as SASEGT. The DNA for the CDR3 is TGTGCCAGCAGTGAAGCGCGGTCCCAGCCGTTTGCTTCACCCCTCCACTTT. Translating it yields CASSEARSQPFASPLHF.

This rearrangement joins TRBV7-9 to TRBJ1-1, with 9 positions matching TRBD1. J was trimmed by 1 base and V by 5 bases; bases with no gene match: 5. CDR1 and CDR2 from the germline V gene are SEHNR and FQNEAQ (reference sequence). The CDR3 is 15 residues long. The CDR3 sequence: CASSIGQGWNTEAFF. DNA of the CDR3: TGTGCCAGCAGCATTGGACAGGGGTGGAACACTGAAGCTTTCTTT.

This chain connects TRBV5-1 to TRBJ2-2; 12 bases map to TRBD2. V was clipped by 4 bases and J by 1 base; unmatched bases: 2. Germline CDR1 SGHRS, CDR2 YFSETQ. This CDR3 comprises 16 residues. The CDR3 region is CASSKTSGGNTGELFF. The CDR3 DNA reads as TGCGCCAGCAGCAAGACTAGCGGGGGGAACACCGGGGAGCTGTTTTTT.

The count of this clone is one. The chain is built from TRBV7-8 and TRBJ2-7, with 15 bases matching TRBD2. The J segment lost 6 bases and the V segment lost 5 bases, leaving 17 bases of the junction unmatched. CDR3 length equals 19 residues. Germline loops: CDR1 SGHVS, CDR2 FQNEAQ. DNA for the CDR3: TGTGCCAGCAGCCCGGGACTAGCGGGGGGCCTATCGCCAGGGGCCGAGCAGTACTTC. The encoded protein is CASSPGLAGGLSPGAEQYF.

Only one count was recorded for this clone. The gene calls are TRBV7-9 and TRBJ2-2; D might be TRBD1 (5 bases). The CDR3 length is 14 residues. Trimming removed 7 bases at V and 1 base at J, with 10 bases between. The germline gives CDR1 SEHNR, CDR2 FQNEAQ (reference sequence). This CDR3 is CASTLTGNTGELFF. CDR3 in DNA: TGTGCCAGCACCCTAACAGGGAACACCGGGGAGCTGTTTTTT.

This sequence joins TRBV2 and TRBJ1-5, with TRBD1 identical over 8 bases. This CDR3 comprises 16 residues. CDR1 and CDR2 from the germline V gene are SNHLY and FYNNEI. Germline trimming cut 3 bases from V and 0 bases from J; bases unmatched to any gene: 4. The CDR3 protein is CASSEWTGISNQPQHF. CDR3 nucleotide sequence: TGTGCCAGCAGTGAGTGGACAGGGATTAGCAATCAGCCCCAGCATTTT.

This CDR3 reads CASSQERGGEITGELFF. CDR3 DNA: TGCGCCAGCAGCCAAGAACGAGGCGGGGAGATCACCGGGGAGCTGTTTTTT. This rearrangement joins TRBV4-1 to TRBJ2-2; D is possibly TRBD2 (6 bases). CDR1 is MGHRA, CDR2 YSYEKL, per germline. The CDR3 is 17 amino acids. Trimming stripped 0 bases from V and 4 bases from J, with 15 bases between.

The chain combines TRBV7-9 with TRBJ2-3, with 8 bases fitting TRBD2. The CDR3 length is 16 residues. Germline-derived CDR1 and CDR2 are SEHNR and FQNEAQ (reference sequence). Trimming took 7 bases from V and 1 from J; bases not matched to a gene: 10. For the CDR3, the DNA is TGTGCCAGCACCGTCACGGGGGGGTCTGGCACAGATACGCAGTATTTT. Amino acid sequence: CASTVTGGSGTDTQYF.

This chain links TRBV14 with TRBJ1-6; D ambiguous. The CDR3 totals 18 residues. V was cut by 2 bases and J by 4 bases, with 18 bases left in between. In germline, CDR1 is SGHDN, CDR2 FVKESK. The CDR3 is CASSQYDTIGVYNSPLHF. CDR3 coding DNA: TGTGCCAGCAGCCAATATGACACTATCGGGGTATATAATTCACCCCTCCACTTT.

The chain recombines TRBV6-1 with TRBJ2-3, with 8 bases lining up with TRBD2. Per the germline V gene, CDR1 is MNHNS and CDR2 is SASEGT. The CDR3 has 17 amino acids. V lost 2 bases, J lost 2 bases, and 9 bases stayed unmatched. CDR3 DNA: TGTGCCAGCAGTGAAATCCGGGGGGGGAAGCCCACAGATACGCAGTATTTT. It yields the protein CASSEIRGGKPTDTQYF.

The rearrangement links TRBV29-1 to TRBJ2-4, with TRBD1 matching 9 bases. The J segment lost 0 bases and the V segment lost 4 bases, leaving 22 bases of the junction unmatched. The length of the CDR3 is 21 residues. Germline V gene sequence: CDR1 SQVTM, CDR2 ANQGSEA. The CDR3 loop is CSVGGVRDRESNPLAKNIQYF. In DNA form, the CDR3 reads TGCAGCGTTGGGGGGGTCCGGGACAGGGAGTCAAACCCCTTAGCCAAAAACATTCAGTACTTC.

The V call is TRBV3-1 (or the pseudogene TRBV3-2), the J call TRBJ1-2, with 11 nucleotides matching TRBD1. Germline V gene data show CDR1 as LGHDT and CDR2 as YNNKEL (reference sequence). The CDR3 has 16 residues. J was trimmed by 3 bases and V by 3 bases; bases with no gene match: 6. CDR3 sequence (DNA): TGTGCCAGCAGCCAGAGGACAGGGGGCGGACACTATGGCTACACCTTC. Protein sequence: CASSQRTGGGHYGYTF.

In this sample, this clone turned up a few times. This sequence joins TRBV11-2 and TRBJ1-2; tentatively, D is TRBD1 (6 bases). The CDR3 is 17 residues long. V was pared by 0 bases and J by 8 bases, with 22 bases between. Germline loops: CDR1 SGHAT, CDR2 FQNNGV. The CDR3 is CASSLDVFYPQGNGYTF. The CDR3 region has the DNA TGTGCCAGCAGCTTAGATGTTTTTTATCCGCAGGGGAACGGCTACACCTTC.

This clone was found once. The rearrangement joins TRBV4-1 to TRBJ1-6; TRBD1 agrees at 7 bases. The trim removed 0 bases at V and 7 bases at J, leaving 9 bases unmatched. The CDR3 covers 17 residues. Germline-derived CDR1 and CDR2 are MGHRA and YSYEKL. The DNA for the CDR3 is TGCGCCAGCAGCCAAGAAGGGTACGGGACAGAAAATTCACCCCTCCACTTT. Protein sequence: CASSQEGYGTENSPLHF.

The CDR3 coding sequence is TGTGCCAGCAGCCTAGGACAGGGGGGTTCACCCCTCCACTTT. Protein product: CASSLGQGGSPLHF. V and J are TRBV7-9 and TRBJ1-6; 10 nucleotides match TRBD1. Germline trimming cut 5 bases from V and 9 bases from J; bases unmatched to any gene: 4. This CDR3 contains 14 residues. Germline CDR1 and CDR2: SEHNR and FQNEAQ (reference sequence). The full variable domain, rest sourced from reference TRBV7-9 and TRBJ1-6, is DTGVSQNPRHKITKRGQNVTFRCDPISEHNRLYWYRQTLGQGPEFLTYFQNEAQLEKSRLLSDRFSAERPKGSFSTLEIQRTEQGDSAMYLCASSLGQGGSPLHFGNGTRLTVT.

The chain's CDR3 is CASTASGGGEQYF. DNA for the CDR3: TGTGCCAGCACGGCTAGCGGGGGAGGAGAGCAGTACTTC. The chain is built from TRBV6-5 and TRBJ2-7; 10 nucleotides match TRBD2. The J segment lost 7 bases and the V segment lost 7 bases, leaving 7 bases of the junction unmatched. Germline values: CDR1 MNHEY, CDR2 SVGAGI. CDR3 length: 13 residues.

The rearrangement uses TRBV1 and TRBJ2-1; TRBD2 reflects the table's D call only, with no check against the DNA. TRBV1 is an annotated pseudogene. The CDR3 length is 17 residues. The chain's CDR3 is CTSSESGGLQQYNEQFF. The CDR3 DNA is TGCACCAGCAGCGAAAGCGGGGGACTTCAGCAATACAATGAGCAGTTCTTC.

The gene calls are TRBV9 and TRBJ2-1, with 8 bases aligning to TRBD1. The CDR3 is made up of 16 amino acids. V lost 0 bases to trimming and J lost 3 bases; unmatched junction nucleotides: 5. CDR1 is SGDLS, CDR2 YYNGEE, per germline. The CDR3 region is CASSVGGTGHYNEQFF. The CDR3, as DNA: TGTGCCAGCAGCGTAGGGGGGACAGGACACTACAATGAGCAGTTCTTC.

The CDR3 sequence: CASSLRMNTEAFF. DNA for the CDR3: TGTGCCAGCAGTCTCAGAATGAACACTGAAGCTTTCTTT. The gene calls are TRBV6-5 and TRBJ1-1; no clear D gene. Germline values: CDR1 MNHEY, CDR2 SVGAGI. V lost 5 bases, J lost 0 bases, and 7 bases lay in between. This CDR3 is 13 amino acids long.

This clone was counted once. The genes are TRBV18 and TRBJ2-7, with TRBD1 as a possible D gene (6 bases). In germline, CDR1 is KGHSH, CDR2 LQKENI. This CDR3 is built from 14 residues. The V gene lost 1 base and the J gene lost 0 bases, with 7 bases spanning the gap. CDR3 sequence reads: CASSPLDSSYEQYF. The CDR3 DNA follows: TGTGCCAGCTCACCACTGGACAGCTCCTACGAGCAGTACTTC. Full variable domain (remainder filled in from reference TRBV18 and TRBJ2-7): NAGVMQNPRHLVRRRGQEARLRCSPMKGHSHVYWYRQLPEEGLKFMVYLQKENIIDESGMPKERFSAEFPKEGPSILRIQQVVRGDSAAYFCASSPLDSSYEQYFGPGTRLTVT.

This chain links TRBV5-6 with TRBJ2-5, with 10 bases aligning to TRBD1. With V trimmed by 3 bases and J by 5 bases, 10 bases remained unmatched. This CDR3 contains 16 residues. CDR1 and CDR2 (germline): SGHDT, YYEEEE. The DNA for the CDR3 is TGTGCCAGCAGCTCCGCGACGACAGGGGGCAGGGAGACCCAGTACTTC. Translating it yields CASSSATTGGRETQYF.

The V call is TRBV10-1, the J call TRBJ1-4; D is ambiguous. Germline CDR1 reads WNHNN; CDR2 reads SYGVQD (reference sequence). The CDR3 totals 16 residues. V was pared by 10 bases and J by 8 bases, with 26 bases between. The CDR3 sequence is CAISGVGTPFPEKLFF. The CDR3 DNA sequence: TGCGCCATCAGCGGGGTGGGTACACCTTTTCCGGAAAAACTGTTTTTT.

This chain joins TRBV5-1 and TRBJ2-7, with a tentative D call TRBD2 (7 bases). CDR3 length equals 15 residues. The ends were cut back, 4 bases at V and 0 bases at J, with 14 bases in the middle. Germline-derived CDR1 and CDR2 are SGHRS and YFSETQ. The CDR3 loop reads CASSGGDTYSYEQYF. The CDR3 region has the DNA TGCGCCAGCAGCGGGGGGGACACCTACTCCTACGAGCAGTACTTC.

V and J are TRBV7-8 and TRBJ2-7; weak D call: TRBD2 (7 bases). V was trimmed by 5 bases and J by 5 bases, leaving 16 bases between them. Per the germline V gene, CDR1 is SGHVS and CDR2 is FQNEAQ. The CDR3 has 14 amino acids. CDR3 in amino acids: CASSPLGGEHEQYF. CDR3 in DNA: TGTGCCAGCAGCCCTCTAGGGGGGGAGCACGAGCAGTACTTC. Using reference TRBV7-8 and TRBJ2-7 for the parts outside the CDR3, the full variable domain is GAGVSQSPRYKVAKRGQDVALRCDPISGHVSLFWYQQALGQGPEFLTYFQNEAQLDKSGLPSDRFFAERPEGSVSTLKIQRTQQEDSAVYLCASSPLGGEHEQYFGPGTRLTVT.